The next 8 T cell receptor beta chains were all read from a single sample in a study of T cells expressing NK-cell markers. TCRdb reprocessed the 5' RACE reads, with one entry per CDR3 protein and no DNA. The sample table includes approximately 420,000 distinct CDR3 sequences. The sample was blood T cells: a sorted CD56 or NKG2C T cell subset, CD4+ or CD8+ T cells, or bulk PBMC T cells (not recorded which). The receptor set was obtained from a woman in her forties or fifties in good health.

This chain links TRBV5-1 with TRBJ2-6; TCRdb's assignment of TRBD1 cannot be checked, as there is no DNA. Germline assignment: CDR1 SGHRS and CDR2 YFSETQ. This CDR3 contains 22 residues. CDR3 amino acids: CASRHRAHHRQGVNSGANVLTF.

CDR3 region: CASSLLGGPVTKNIQYF. The chain employs TRBV5-1 and TRBJ2-4; TCRdb selects TRBD2, and the lack of DNA leaves this call unchecked. Per the germline V gene, CDR1 is SGHRS and CDR2 is YFSETQ. The CDR3 is made up of 17 amino acids.

V usage is TRBV7-6 and J usage is TRBJ2-1; without DNA, the TCRdb call of TRBD2 cannot be checked. The CDR3 contains 13 residues. The germline V gene encodes CDR1 SGHVS and CDR2 FNYEAQ. The CDR3 loop is CASSESGGTSQFF.

V is TRBV3-1 and J is TRBJ1-3. CDR3 size: 15 residues. Germline V gives CDR1 LGHDT, CDR2 YNNKEL (reference sequence). This chain's CDR3 is CASSQGPRPVNTIYF.

J is TRBJ1-6 and V is TRBV14; TCRdb indicates TRBD1, and absent DNA this call remains unverified. Germline assignment: CDR1 SGHDN and CDR2 FVKESK. The CDR3 is made up of 14 amino acids. CDR3 protein: CASSLRGNNSPLHF.

The rearrangement uses TRBV12-3 or TRBV12-4 and TRBJ2-5; TCRdb reports TRBD1, a call that lacks DNA to check it against. The CDR3 has 14 amino acids. CDR3: CASTFQTGGMGQYF.

V gene TRBV19 combines with J gene TRBJ1-5; TCRdb's D gene call, TRBD1, goes unchecked for lack of DNA. From germline, CDR1 is LNHDA and CDR2 SQIVND (reference sequence). The CDR3 extends over 14 amino acids. The CDR3 loop reads CASSIKLGEAPQHF.

The gene calls are TRBV12-3 or TRBV12-4 and TRBJ2-6; as DNA is missing, the TRBD1 call by TCRdb cannot be tested. CDR3 size: 16 residues. The CDR3 protein is CASTTGLWAGANVLTF.